The 27 T cell receptor beta chains reported below all come from one sample, sequenced in a study of cytomegalovirus exposure and HLA in healthy donors. Primers included in the PCR were 60 Vbeta and 13 Jbeta primers. Clones were sequenced by immunoSEQ multiplex PCR, and TCRdb holds only the in-frame ones, with some missing. The repertoire holds some 160,000 clones, with approximately 80% as singletons. The sample taken for sequencing was PBMCs. These receptors originate from a male donor in good health and CMV-seropositive.

This sequence joins TRBV5-6 and TRBJ2-2; TRBD1 agrees at 7 bases. This CDR3 region has 16 residues. CDR1 SGHDT and CDR2 YYEEEE come from the germline V gene. Trimming took 3 bases from V and 6 from J; bases not matched to a gene: 11. CDR3 sequence reads: CASSSRGRWGAGELFF. The CDR3 DNA is TGTGCCAGCAGCTCAAGGGGGCGCTGGGGCGCCGGGGAGCTGTTTTTT.

The count of this clone is one. The V call is TRBV15, the J call TRBJ1-5, with 7 positions matching TRBD1. V lost 3 bases, J lost 0 bases, and 5 bases stayed unmatched. CDR3 length: 16 amino acids. Germline CDR1 reads LNHNV; CDR2 reads YYDKDF (reference sequence). CDR3 sequence: CATSSTGTVSNQPQHF. In DNA form, the CDR3 reads TGTGCCACCAGCAGTACCGGGACAGTTAGCAATCAGCCCCAGCATTTT.

The J gene is TRBJ2-7, the V gene TRBV7-2; TRBD2 is a possible D gene (7 bases). CDR1 and CDR2 (germline): SGHTA, FQGNSA. The CDR3 has 15 amino acids. V lost 5 bases and J lost 2, with 16 bases in between. The CDR3 spells CASSAGGQHPYEQYF. Written as DNA, the CDR3 is TGTGCCAGCAGCGCCGGGGGGCAGCACCCCTACGAGCAGTACTTC.

Here the CDR3 DNA reads TGTGCCACCAACTGGGGGGGCGAGGAGACCCAGTACTTC. Its translation: CATNWGGEETQYF. This chain uses TRBV25-1 with TRBJ2-5, with a weak D call TRBD2 (7 bases). This CDR3 is built from 13 residues. The germline V gene encodes CDR1 MGHDK and CDR2 SYGVNS. V lost 10 bases and J lost 5, with 17 bases in between.

The chain carries TRBV29-1 and TRBJ2-7; D is undetermined. Trimming removed 6 bases from V and 1 base from J, with 7 bases in between. The CDR3 runs to 11 residues. Germline CDR1 SQVTM, CDR2 ANQGSEA. The CDR3 spells CSVVRSYEQYF. In nucleotides, the CDR3 is TGCAGCGTGGTCAGATCCTACGAGCAGTACTTC.

This chain connects TRBV2 to TRBJ2-5; D call uncertain. Germline CDR1 SNHLY, CDR2 FYNNEI. The CDR3 loop spans 11 amino acids. V was trimmed by 8 bases and J by 5 bases, leaving 9 bases between them. The CDR3 DNA reads TGTGCCAGCGCTCGTGAGGAGACCCAGTACTTC. Its protein product is CASAREETQYF.

This clone was recorded once. The chain carries TRBV7-9 and TRBJ2-5, with D possibly matching TRBD1 (5 bases). This CDR3 has 11 residues. The germline CDR1 and CDR2 sequences are SEHNR and FQNEAQ (reference sequence). Trimming left V 8 bases short and J 12 bases short, with 16 bases between. CDR3 sequence: CASAPGSDKYF. CDR3 in DNA: TGTGCCAGCGCCCCCGGCTCGGACAAGTACTTC.

This clone was recorded a few times. The chain carries TRBV7-9 and TRBJ2-1; 11 bases are a match to TRBD2. Losses at the gene ends were 3 bases for V and 8 bases for J; bases not matched to a gene: 9. The V gene's germline CDR1 is SEHNR and CDR2 FQNEAQ (reference sequence). There are 16 residues in the CDR3. The CDR3 DNA reads as TGTGCCAGCAGCTTCAGCAGGACTAGCGGGTCCCATGAGCAGTTCTTC. Its protein product is CASSFSRTSGSHEQFF.

This chain uses TRBV4-1 with TRBJ1-5, with 11 nucleotides matching TRBD1. CDR1 MGHRA and CDR2 YSYEKL come from the germline V gene. J lost 0 bases, V lost 4 bases, and 5 bases had no gene match. This CDR3 spans 17 amino acids. The chain's CDR3 is CASSPTGTGGSNQPQHF. In DNA, the CDR3 is TGCGCCAGCAGCCCCACCGGGACAGGGGGTAGCAATCAGCCCCAGCATTTT.

This clone was seen more than once but under ten times. The V call is TRBV5-6, the J call TRBJ2-1; 7 bases are shared with TRBD2. Trimming took 3 bases from V and 5 from J; bases not matched to a gene: 5. The CDR3 loop spans 14 amino acids. Germline loops: CDR1 SGHDT, CDR2 YYEEEE. CDR3 DNA sequence: TGTGCCAGCAGCTGGTCCGGGACTAACAATGAGCAGTTCTTC. It codes for CASSWSGTNNEQFF.

The V call is TRBV7-8, the J call TRBJ2-2, with a possible D match to TRBD2 (5 bases). The CDR3 length is 17 residues. V was trimmed by 2 bases and J by 2 bases, leaving 15 bases between them. Germline CDR1 and CDR2: SGHVS and FQNEAQ. DNA for the CDR3: TGTGCCAGCAGCTTACCCCGGGATATACACAACACCGGGGAGCTGTTTTTT. As protein: CASSLPRDIHNTGELFF.

CDR3 loop: CASSQGGLYNEQFF. The CDR3 bases are TGCGCCAGCAGCCAAGGGGGACTTTACAATGAGCAGTTCTTC. The V gene is TRBV4-1, the J gene TRBJ2-1; D might be TRBD2 (6 bases). V dropped 1 base and J dropped 4 bases, with 8 bases sitting between them. Germline V CDR1 and CDR2: MGHRA, YSYEKL. The CDR3 spans 14 residues.

Turning to this clone: At one boundary the junction diverges from the germline segment, which might be a read error. The chain joins TRBV6-1 to TRBJ2-1, with D perhaps TRBD1 (5 bases). This CDR3 spans 9 amino acids. Per germline, CDR1 MNHNS and CDR2 SASEGT. DNA of the CDR3: TGTGCCAGCAAAGCTGCACAGGTCTTC. Amino acids: CASKAAQVF.

V gene TRBV12-5 combines with J gene TRBJ1-1; D perhaps matches TRBD1 (5 bases). V was clipped by 4 bases and J by 3 bases, with 15 bases between them. From germline, CDR1 is LGHNT and CDR2 FRNRAP. The CDR3 has 15 residues. The CDR3 loop reads CASGSRGSGDTEAFF. The CDR3 bases are TGTGCTAGTGGTTCCCGGGGGTCTGGTGACACTGAAGCTTTCTTT.

A few counts support this clone. This chain uses TRBV6-5 with TRBJ1-5; D remains unclear. V shed 6 bases and J shed 5 bases, with 11 bases lying between them. In germline, CDR1 is MNHEY, CDR2 SVGAGI. The CDR3 sequence is 13 residues long. The CDR3 DNA sequence: TGTGCCAGCAGCTTTACTAGGGATCAGCCCCAGCATTTT. This translates into CASSFTRDQPQHF.

The V gene is TRBV6-6, the J gene TRBJ2-1; 13 bases match TRBD2. Trimming at V came to 4 bases and at J to 7 bases, leaving 4 bases not matched to a gene. Looked up from germline, CDR1 is MNHNY and CDR2 is SVGAGI (reference sequence). This CDR3 comprises 15 residues. The CDR3 here is CASSFLTSGRNEQFF. The CDR3 DNA reads as TGTGCCAGCAGTTTTTTGACTAGCGGGAGGAATGAGCAGTTCTTC.

The chain uses TRBV19 and TRBJ2-3, with 7 bases matching TRBD1. In germline, CDR1 is LNHDA, CDR2 SQIVND (reference sequence). This CDR3 has 14 residues. The V gene end was trimmed by 8 bases and the J gene end by 4 bases; junction bases not matched to a gene: 9. The CDR3 nucleotides read TGTGCCAGTGCGACAGGGTCGGATCCAGATACGCAGTATTTT. Translation gives CASATGSDPDTQYF.

The chain couples TRBV5-4 to TRBJ2-1; tentative D call: TRBD2 (5 bases). Trimming took off 5 bases at V and 5 bases at J, with 8 bases between the two ends. Germline V gene data show CDR1 as SGHNT and CDR2 as YYREEE (reference sequence). This CDR3 has 12 amino acids. The CDR3: CASRTRDNEQFF. The CDR3 DNA follows: TGTGCCAGCAGAACTAGGGACAATGAGCAGTTCTTC.

The gene calls are TRBV27 and TRBJ2-7; 7 nucleotides match TRBD2. The CDR3 runs to 15 residues. Germline assignment: CDR1 MNHEY and CDR2 SMNVEV (reference sequence). J was trimmed by 3 bases and V by 4 bases; bases with no gene match: 9. This chain's CDR3 is CASSSSWGGNYEQYF. The CDR3 region has the DNA TGTGCCAGCAGTTCATCCTGGGGGGGAAACTACGAGCAGTACTTC.

CDR3 amino acids: CATSRDSRSGNTIYF. CDR3 DNA sequence: TGTGCCACCAGCAGAGATAGCCGCTCTGGAAACACCATATATTTT. This rearrangement joins TRBV15 to TRBJ1-3; D remains unclear. Trimming shortened V by 0 bases and J by 0 bases, and 6 bases separated the two germline ends. Germline loops: CDR1 LNHNV, CDR2 YYDKDF (reference sequence). The CDR3 runs 15 residues. Variable domain in full (rest from reference TRBV15 and TRBJ1-3): DAMVIQNPRYQVTQFGKPVTLSCSQTLNHNVMYWYQQKSSQAPKLLFHYYDKDFNNEADTPDNFQSRRPNTSFCFLDIRSPGLGDTAMYLCATSRDSRSGNTIYFGEGSWLTVV.

This clone has just a few counts. The chain recombines TRBV5-1 with TRBJ1-1; 10 positions agree with TRBD1. The ends lost 2 bases at V and 5 bases at J; junction bases unmatched: 3. This CDR3 contains 14 residues. Germline assignment: CDR1 SGHRS and CDR2 YFSETQ. CDR3: CASSFRQGATEAFF. CDR3 in DNA: TGCGCCAGCAGCTTCCGACAGGGGGCAACTGAAGCTTTCTTT.

This clone has only a few counts. The V call is TRBV28, the J call TRBJ2-5; maybe TRBD2 (5 bases). Trimming took off 3 bases at V and 3 bases at J, with 11 bases between the two ends. CDR3 length: 14 amino acids. Germline-derived CDR1 and CDR2 are MDHEN and SYDVKM. The DNA of the CDR3 is TGTGCCAGCAGTTTTCAGGTGGGAGAAGAGACCCAGTACTTC. Residues: CASSFQVGEETQYF.

Comments on this clone: An end of the junction does not agree with germline; a read error may underlie this. CDR3 sequence: CATSRDARTRSIF. For the CDR3, the DNA is TGTGCCACCAGCAGAGATGCCCGGACACGTTCTATATTT. The V and J genes are TRBV15 and TRBJ1-3, with D possibly TRBD1 on 5 matching bases. Germline-derived CDR1 and CDR2 are LNHNV and YYDKDF (reference sequence). The CDR3 extends over 13 amino acids.

Only a few counts were recorded for this clone. V is TRBV9 and J is TRBJ2-7; 11 nucleotides match TRBD2. The CDR3 spans 14 residues. Germline V gene lookup returns CDR1 SGDLS and CDR2 YYNGEE. Trimming at V came to 2 bases and at J to 6 bases, leaving 4 bases not matched to a gene. This CDR3 reads CASSVTSGRSEQYF. The CDR3 nucleotides are TGTGCCAGCAGCGTTACTAGCGGGAGATCCGAGCAGTACTTC. The entire variable domain, with the rest obtained from reference TRBV9 and TRBJ2-7, is as follows: DSGVTQTPKHLITATGQRVTLRCSPRSGDLSVYWYQQSLDQGLQFLIQYYNGEERAKGNILERFSAQQFPDLHSELNLSSLELGDSALYFCASSVTSGRSEQYFGPGTRLTVT.

The rearrangement joins TRBV7-2 to TRBJ2-7; 10 bases map to TRBD2. The CDR3 loop spans 15 amino acids. Germline V gives CDR1 SGHTA, CDR2 FQGNSA. The junction had 9 bases not matched to a gene; V was cut back by 6 bases and J by 4 bases. CDR3 sequence (DNA): TGTGCCAGCAGGCGCCCCGGGACTAGCGAATACGAGCAGTACTTC. Its protein is CASRRPGTSEYEQYF.

This clone appeared a few times. The rearrangement joins TRBV5-1 to TRBJ1-6; D possibly corresponds to TRBD1 (5 bases). The CDR3 loop spans 21 amino acids. V lost 0 bases to trimming and J lost 4 bases, with 26 bases between them. The germline V gene has CDR1 SGHRS and CDR2 YFSETQ. This CDR3 is CASSLAETVGPLSSYNSPLHF. CDR3 bases: TGCGCCAGCAGCTTGGCCGAGACAGTAGGTCCGCTGTCTTCTTATAATTCACCCCTCCACTTT.

The V and J genes are TRBV6-1 and TRBJ2-7; D gene uncertain. The germline gives CDR1 MNHNS, CDR2 SASEGT. The V end was cut by 2 bases, the J end by 3 bases, with 5 bases between. This CDR3 region has 12 residues. The CDR3 loop is CASSEPGYEQYF. Written as DNA, the CDR3 is TGTGCCAGCAGTGAACCCGGCTACGAGCAGTACTTC.